Below, 25 T cell receptor beta chains from the same sample are listed, as sequenced in a study of T cell clonality in common variable immunodeficiency. TCRdb keeps only in-frame clones here, not all; method: immunoSEQ multiplex PCR. Listed for the sample are 50,000 to 60,000 clones, none seen a single time. Source material: peripheral blood mononuclear cells. The source of these receptors is a person aged 18 to 70 in good health.

The sample holds many counts of this clone. The read stops 3 residues short of the end of the CDR3; the missing end is completed from the germline J gene. V and J are TRBV7-2 and TRBJ1-1, with 10 bases matching TRBD1. Germline-derived CDR1 and CDR2 are SGHTA and FQGNSA. J was trimmed by 7 bases and V by 3 bases; bases with no gene match: 2. The CDR3 loop spans 13 amino acids. The CDR3 loop is CASSLDRGFEAFF. The part of the CDR3 DNA that was read is TGTGCCAGCAGCTTGGACAGGGGGTTTGAA.

At least ten counts were recorded for this clone. Sequencing ends 3 residues short of the CDR3 end; the germline J gene provides the rest. This chain connects TRBV7-9 to TRBJ2-1, with D maybe TRBD1 (6 bases). This CDR3 region has 12 residues. Looked up from germline, CDR1 is SEHNR and CDR2 is FQNEAQ (reference sequence). Between the trimmed V and J ends, which lost 8 bases and 7 bases, there was a span of 12 bases. CDR3 protein: CASAQGSNEQFF. CDR3 DNA (partial): TGTGCCAGCGCTCAGGGGTCAAATGAG.

This clone was detected many times. The read gets to within 3 residues of the CDR3 end, and the germline J gene fills in the rest. The gene calls are TRBV7-7 and TRBJ1-4; tentatively, D is TRBD1 (6 bases). Germline assignment: CDR1 SSHAT and CDR2 FNYEAQ (reference sequence). CDR3 length equals 14 residues. V was shortened by 6 bases and J by 7 bases, with 15 bases between the two germline ends. Here the CDR3 reads CASSRGRGSEKLFF. CDR3 DNA, as far as it was read: TGTGCCAGCAGTCGTGGCAGGGGAAGTGAAAAA.

This clone was found many times. The CDR3 goes on 3 residues after the read ends, and that part is filled in from the germline J gene. The J gene is TRBJ1-2, the V gene TRBV20-1, with 7 bases that match TRBD1. This CDR3 has 12 amino acids. Germline assignment: CDR1 DFQATT and CDR2 SNEGSKA (reference sequence). The V gene end was trimmed by 3 bases and the J gene end by 6 bases; junction bases not matched to a gene: 4. The covered CDR3 bases are TGCAGTGCTAGGACAGGGACCCATGGC. Amino acids: CSARTGTHG. The complete CDR3 protein is CSARTGTHGYTF.

CDR3 residues: CASGKERGTNEQFF. Partial CDR3 DNA: TGTGCCTCGGGGAAGGAGCGGGGGACCAATGAG. The chain carries TRBV11-2 and TRBJ2-1, with 8 bases fitting TRBD2. The missing CDR3 end, 3 residues past where the read stops, is filled in from the germline J gene. Germline V gives CDR1 SGHAT, CDR2 FQNNGV. CDR3 length equals 14 residues. Trimming took 11 bases from V and 6 from J; bases not matched to a gene: 12.

This clone was seen many times. The read gets to within 3 residues of the CDR3 end, and the germline J gene fills in the rest. This chain connects TRBV28 to TRBJ2-3; 9 bases map to TRBD1. Germline loops: CDR1 MDHEN, CDR2 SYDVKM. V trimming: 7 bases; J trimming: 5 bases; junction bases outside the gene matches: 13. The CDR3 covers 16 residues. Incomplete CDR3 DNA: TGTGCCAGCATCTCCCACAGGGGGCTTCAGATAGATACG. It yields the protein CASISHRGLQIDT. The full CDR3 is CASISHRGLQIDTQYF.

As concerns this clone: The read is 3 residues too short to cover the CDR3 end, so that end is filled in from the germline J gene. This chain links TRBV7-9 with TRBJ1-1; 7 bases match TRBD1. Germline V gene data show CDR1 as SEHNR and CDR2 as FQNEAQ (reference sequence). This CDR3 spans 14 amino acids. After removal of 2 bases from V and 1 base from J, the junction contained 1 base not matched to a gene. Partial CDR3 DNA: TGTGCCAGCAGCTTAAGACAGGGGAACACTGAA. Encoded protein: CASSLRQGNTE. The whole CDR3 is CASSLRQGNTEAFF.

This clone was observed many times. The DNA ends 3 residues before the CDR3 does, and the rest of the CDR3 is filled in from the germline J gene. The chain has TRBV7-2 and TRBJ2-1; 7 positions agree with TRBD1. J lost 2 bases, V lost 5 bases, and 3 bases had no gene match. The CDR3 has 14 amino acids. Germline CDR1 and CDR2: SGHTA and FQGNSA. The CDR3 loop is CASSIDRAYNEQFF. CDR3 DNA (partial): TGTGCCAGCAGCATAGACAGGGCCTACAATGAG.

This clone has a count of ten or more. The CDR3 end lies 3 residues beyond the end of the read and is filled in from the germline J gene. The chain links TRBV5-1 to TRBJ2-1; 9 nucleotides agree with TRBD2. The CDR3 runs 17 residues. V lost 1 base, J lost 9 bases, and 14 bases stayed unmatched. The germline V gene encodes CDR1 SGHRS and CDR2 YFSETQ. CDR3 amino acids: CASSLSLAGGTNSEQFF. The DNA read from the CDR3 is TGCGCCAGCAGCTTGAGTCTGGCGGGAGGGACTAACAGTGAG.

This clone was seen ten or more times. With the read ending 3 residues before the CDR3 end, the germline J gene is used to fill in that end. The rearrangement joins TRBV6-1 to TRBJ2-3; no definite D call. The V and J ends lost 1 base and 1 base respectively, with 9 bases between them. The CDR3 length is 15 residues. Germline-derived CDR1 and CDR2 are MNHNS and SASEGT. The CDR3 DNA, read in part, is TGTGCCAGCAGTGAAGGCCCTCGGGGCACAGATACG. As protein: CASSEGPRGTDT. In full, the CDR3 reads CASSEGPRGTDTQYF.

A few counts support this clone. The CDR3 protein is CASSPDRAYGQYF. Incomplete CDR3 DNA: TGTGCCAGTAGTCCTGACAGGGCTTATGGT. The V gene is TRBV19, the J gene TRBJ2-4; the match to TRBD1 covers 7 bases. With the read ending 3 residues before the CDR3 end, the germline J gene is used to fill in that end. Germline CDR1 LNHDA, CDR2 SQIVND (reference sequence). CDR3 length: 13 amino acids.

This clone was seen at least ten times. The CDR3 extends 3 residues past the end of the read, so its final part is completed from the germline J gene. This chain links TRBV5-6 with TRBJ1-2; tentative D call: TRBD1 (5 bases). The CDR3 contains 11 residues. Germline CDR1 and CDR2: SGHDT and YYEEEE. CDR3 loop: CASSEGKGYTF. Partial CDR3 DNA: TGTGCCAGCAGCGAGGGGAAAGGC.

The sample holds many counts of this clone. The read terminates 3 residues before the CDR3 end, so the remaining end is supplied by the germline J gene. The V call is TRBV5-1, the J call TRBJ2-1; 10 positions match TRBD2. Germline CDR1 is SGHRS and CDR2 is YFSETQ. V trimming: 0 bases; J trimming: 9 bases; junction bases outside the gene matches: 6. The CDR3 has 15 amino acids. CDR3 sequence: CASSLAASGSGEQFF. The sequenced part of the CDR3 DNA is TGCGCCAGCAGCTTGGCCGCTAGCGGGAGCGGTGAG.

This clone has ten or more counts. This CDR3 is CASSLARGALDTQYF. The CDR3 bases that were read are TGTGCCAGCAGCTTAGCGCGGGGGGCCCTAGATACG. This chain joins TRBV7-2 and TRBJ2-3, with TRBD2 matching over 8 bases. The read is 3 residues too short to cover the CDR3 end, so that end is filled in from the germline J gene. Germline-derived CDR1 and CDR2 are SGHTA and FQGNSA. The CDR3 is 15 amino acids. Unmatched junction bases numbered 4, after V lost 0 bases and J lost 5 bases.

This clone was detected many times. The read ends 3 residues early relative to the CDR3; the germline J gene fills the gap. Other DNA sequences in this specimen translate into the identical CDR3. The chain is built from TRBV4-1 and TRBJ2-3, with D possibly being TRBD2 (5 bases). Germline V gene lookup returns CDR1 MGHRA and CDR2 YSYEKL. The V gene lost 1 base and the J gene lost 0 bases, with 8 bases spanning the gap. The CDR3 has 15 residues. The DNA read from the CDR3 is TGCGCCAGCAGCCAAGTGGGCGGGAGCACAGATACG. It encodes CASSQVGGSTDT. The whole CDR3 reads CASSQVGGSTDTQYF.

This clone was observed many times. The read terminates 3 residues ahead of where the CDR3 ends, so the germline J gene completes it. The V gene is TRBV2, the J gene TRBJ1-4; no firm D call. V lost 4 bases to trimming and J lost 7 bases, with 7 bases between them. Looked up from germline, CDR1 is SNHLY and CDR2 is FYNNEI. The CDR3 has 12 residues. The CDR3 here is CASSVFFEKLFF. CDR3 DNA, as far as it was read: TGTGCCAGCAGTGTATTTTTTGAAAAA.

On this clone: The CDR3 goes on 3 residues after the read ends, and that part is filled in from the germline J gene. This chain connects TRBV19 to TRBJ1-2; TRBD1 matches at 9 bases. Germline assignment: CDR1 LNHDA and CDR2 SQIVND (reference sequence). CDR3 length: 13 amino acids. The CDR3 DNA, read in part, is TGTGCCAGTAGTGGCGGGACAGGGACATCC. Amino acid sequence: CASSGGTGTS. The complete CDR3 reads CASSGGTGTSYTF.

The sample holds many counts of this clone. The read is 3 residues too short to cover the CDR3 end, so that end is filled in from the germline J gene. Other DNA sequences in this sample translate to the same CDR3. The rearrangement uses TRBV29-1 and TRBJ2-6; 7 nucleotides agree with TRBD2. CDR1 is SQVTM, CDR2 ANQGSEA, per germline. The CDR3 contains 16 residues. The V and J ends lost 4 bases and 4 bases, in that order; junction bases with no gene match: 10. Partial CDR3 DNA: TGCAGCGTTGGTGGCGGGAGCAGGTCGGGGGCCAACGTC. Translated: CSVGGGSRSGANV. The CDR3, in full, reads CSVGGGSRSGANVLTF. Supplemented by reference TRBV29-1 and TRBJ2-6, the full variable domain reads SAVISQKPSRDICQRGTSLTIQCQVDSQVTMMFWYRQQPGQSLTLIATANQGSEATYESGFVIDKFPISRPNLTFSTLTVSNMSPEDSSIYLCSVGGGSRSGANVLTFGAGSRLTVL.

This clone was counted many times. CDR3 loop: CASSYGLDDEQYF. CDR3 bases read: TGCGCCAGCAGCTACGGACTAGACGACGAG. V is TRBV5-1 and J is TRBJ2-7; 7 nucleotides line up with TRBD2. The read terminates 3 residues before the CDR3 end, so the remaining end is supplied by the germline J gene. Germline V gives CDR1 SGHRS, CDR2 YFSETQ. V lost 3 bases and J lost 5; bases outside the gene matches: 5. This CDR3 comprises 13 residues.

This clone was counted only a few times. CDR3 bases read: TGCAGTGCTAGCAGGGGAGATACG. It translates to CSASRGDT. The entire CDR3 reads CSASRGDTQYF. The chain recombines TRBV20-1 with TRBJ2-3; a possible D gene is TRBD1 (6 bases). The CDR3 goes on 3 residues after the read ends, and that part is filled in from the germline J gene. V was trimmed by 3 bases and J by 5 bases, leaving 6 bases between them. This CDR3 region has 11 residues. Germline CDR1 reads DFQATT; CDR2 reads SNEGSKA (reference sequence).

This clone showed up many times. The CDR3 end lies 3 residues beyond the end of the read and is filled in from the germline J gene. This rearrangement joins TRBV28 to TRBJ2-4; 9 nucleotides agree with TRBD1. J gave up 7 bases and V 4 bases, and 8 bases lay outside the gene matches. The germline gives CDR1 MDHEN, CDR2 SYDVKM. The length of the CDR3 is 15 residues. CDR3 amino acids: CASSSAGTGRNIQYF. The DNA read from the CDR3 is TGTGCCAGCAGTTCTGCCGGGACAGGGCGGAACATT.

This clone has a count of ten or more. The germline gene is not matched at one end of the junction; a read error may be the cause. The CDR3 is cut off 3 residues early in the read; its end comes from the germline J gene. The chain combines TRBV4-2 with TRBJ1-4; D is possibly TRBD1 (5 bases). The germline V gene encodes CDR1 LGHNA and CDR2 YNFKEQ. The CDR3 contains 17 residues. The CDR3 DNA, read in part, is TGCGCCAGCAGCTCTCATTCTCCAGCAGGGCAAATGGGAAAA. Its protein is CASSSHSPAGQMGK. The whole CDR3 region reads CASSSHSPAGQMGKLFF.

This clone has at least ten counts. Germline is not matched at one junction end, which may reflect a read error. The observed sequence ends 3 residues before the CDR3 terminus, with the missing tail filled in from the germline J gene. The genes are TRBV4-2 and TRBJ1-4; no reliable D call. Germline CDR1 is LGHNA and CDR2 is YNFKEQ. CDR3 length: 14 residues. The covered CDR3 bases are TGCGCCAGCAGCCAAGATGGAGGGAATGAAAAA. It encodes CASSQDGGNEK. The full CDR3 sequence reads CASSQDGGNEKLFF.

This clone was counted a few times. A read error may explain this, as a much larger clone is one base away. The missing CDR3 end, 3 residues past where the read stops, is filled in from the germline J gene. The rearrangement links TRBV19 to TRBJ2-2; 8 bases agree with TRBD1. The CDR3 contains 15 residues. Germline loops: CDR1 LNHDA, CDR2 SQIVND (reference sequence). This CDR3 reads CASNHGRQGNEKLFF. CDR3 DNA (partial): TGTGCCAGTAACCATGGCAGACAGGGGAATGAAAAG.

This clone was detected many times. The CDR3 end falls 3 residues outside the read, so it is completed with the germline J gene. This chain joins TRBV20-1 and TRBJ2-3; 10 positions agree with TRBD2. The CDR3 consists of 15 residues. From germline, CDR1 is DFQATT and CDR2 SNEGSKA (reference sequence). The V and J ends lost 3 bases and 3 bases, in that order; junction bases with no gene match: 6. CDR3 DNA (partial): TGCAGTGCTAGGAGCTTGGGACTAGCGACAGATACG. Translation: CSARSLGLATDT. The full CDR3 sequence reads CSARSLGLATDTQYF.